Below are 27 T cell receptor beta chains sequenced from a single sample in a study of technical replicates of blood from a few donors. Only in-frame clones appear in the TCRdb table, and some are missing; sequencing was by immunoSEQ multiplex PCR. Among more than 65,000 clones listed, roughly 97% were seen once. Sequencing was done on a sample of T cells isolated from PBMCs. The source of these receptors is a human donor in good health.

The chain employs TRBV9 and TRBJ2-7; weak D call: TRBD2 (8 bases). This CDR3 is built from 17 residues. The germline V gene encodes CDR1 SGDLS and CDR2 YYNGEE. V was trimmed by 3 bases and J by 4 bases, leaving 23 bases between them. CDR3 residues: CASSAGGVPGGTYEQYF. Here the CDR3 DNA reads TGTGCCAGCAGCGCGGGGGGGGTGCCAGGGGGAACGTACGAGCAGTACTTC. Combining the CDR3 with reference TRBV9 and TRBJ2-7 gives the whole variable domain DSGVTQTPKHLITATGQRVTLRCSPRSGDLSVYWYQQSLDQGLQFLIQYYNGEERAKGNILERFSAQQFPDLHSELNLSSLELGDSALYFCASSAGGVPGGTYEQYFGPGTRLTVT.

The CDR3 protein is CASSWPGLRYEQYF. The DNA of the CDR3 is TGTGCCAGCAGCTGGCCGGGACTTAGGTACGAGCAGTACTTC. The rearrangement joins TRBV7-2 to TRBJ2-7, with a weak D call TRBD2 (6 bases). The CDR3 has 14 residues. Germline values: CDR1 SGHTA, CDR2 FQGNSA. The V and J ends lost 4 bases and 4 bases respectively, with 14 bases between them.

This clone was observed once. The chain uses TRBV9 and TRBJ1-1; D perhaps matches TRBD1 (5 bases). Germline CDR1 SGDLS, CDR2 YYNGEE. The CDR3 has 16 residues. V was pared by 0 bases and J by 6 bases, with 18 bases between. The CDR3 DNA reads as TGTGCCAGCAGCGTAGGAAGGGGTCCCGGGGACTCTGAAGCTTTCTTT. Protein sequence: CASSVGRGPGDSEAFF.

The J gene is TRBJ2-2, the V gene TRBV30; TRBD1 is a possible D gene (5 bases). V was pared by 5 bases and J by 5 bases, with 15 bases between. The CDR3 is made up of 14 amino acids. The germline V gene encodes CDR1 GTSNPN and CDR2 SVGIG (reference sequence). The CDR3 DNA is TGTGCCTGGGATCAGGGAAGAGGAACCGGGGAGCTGTTTTTT. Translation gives CAWDQGRGTGELFF.

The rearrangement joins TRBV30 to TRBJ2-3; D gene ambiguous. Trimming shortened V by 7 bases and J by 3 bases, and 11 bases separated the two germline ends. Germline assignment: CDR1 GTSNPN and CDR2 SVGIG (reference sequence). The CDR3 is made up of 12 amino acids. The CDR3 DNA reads TGTGCCTTCGAACAGCATACAGATACGCAGTATTTT. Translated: CAFEQHTDTQYF.

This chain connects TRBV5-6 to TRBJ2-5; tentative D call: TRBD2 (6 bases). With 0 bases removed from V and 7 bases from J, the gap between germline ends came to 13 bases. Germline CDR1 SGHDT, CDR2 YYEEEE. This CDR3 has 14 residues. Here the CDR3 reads CASSLGGVTGTQYF. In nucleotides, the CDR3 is TGTGCCAGCAGCTTGGGGGGGGTTACGGGGACCCAGTACTTC.

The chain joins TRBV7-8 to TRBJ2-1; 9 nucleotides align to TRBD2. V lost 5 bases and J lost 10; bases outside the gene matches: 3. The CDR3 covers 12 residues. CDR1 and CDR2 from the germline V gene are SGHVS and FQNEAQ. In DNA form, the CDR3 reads TGTGCCAGCAGCCCCAGCGGGAGGGAGCAGTTCTTC. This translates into CASSPSGREQFF.

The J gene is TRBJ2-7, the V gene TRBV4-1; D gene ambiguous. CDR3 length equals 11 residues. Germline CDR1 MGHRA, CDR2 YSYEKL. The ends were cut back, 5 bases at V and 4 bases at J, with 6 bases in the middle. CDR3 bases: TGCGCCAGCAGCGAAGCATACGAGCAGTACTTC. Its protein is CASSEAYEQYF.

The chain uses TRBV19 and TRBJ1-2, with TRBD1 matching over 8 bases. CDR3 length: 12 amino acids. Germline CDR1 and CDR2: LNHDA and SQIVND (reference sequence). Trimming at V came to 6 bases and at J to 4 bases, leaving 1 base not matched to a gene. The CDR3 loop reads CASRTGGYGYTF. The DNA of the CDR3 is TGTGCCAGTAGAACAGGGGGCTATGGCTACACCTTC.

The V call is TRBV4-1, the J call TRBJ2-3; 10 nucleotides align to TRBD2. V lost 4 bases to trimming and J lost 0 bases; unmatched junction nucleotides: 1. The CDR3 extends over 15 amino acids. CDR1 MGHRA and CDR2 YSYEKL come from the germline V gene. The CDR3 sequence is CASSPAGGSTDTQYF. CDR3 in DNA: TGCGCCAGCAGCCCAGCGGGAGGGAGCACAGATACGCAGTATTTT.

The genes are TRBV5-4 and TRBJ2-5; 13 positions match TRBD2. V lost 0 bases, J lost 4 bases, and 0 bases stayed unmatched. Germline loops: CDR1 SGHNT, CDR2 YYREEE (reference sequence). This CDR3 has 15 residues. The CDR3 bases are TGTGCCAGCAGCTTGGGACTAGCGGGAGGAGAGACCCAGTACTTC. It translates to CASSLGLAGGETQYF.

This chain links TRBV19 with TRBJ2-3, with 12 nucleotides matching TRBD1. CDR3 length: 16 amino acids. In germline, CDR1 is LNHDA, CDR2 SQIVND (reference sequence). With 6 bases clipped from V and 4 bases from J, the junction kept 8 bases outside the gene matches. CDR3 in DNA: TGTGCCAGTAGCTCATGGGGACAGGGGGCATCAGATACGCAGTATTTT. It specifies CASSSWGQGASDTQYF.

The CDR3 is CAISRDRENGYTF. Written as DNA, the CDR3 is TGTGCCATCAGTCGGGACAGGGAGAATGGCTACACCTTC. V gene TRBV10-3 combines with J gene TRBJ1-2; 9 bases agree with TRBD1. This CDR3 contains 13 residues. The germline V gene has CDR1 ENHRY and CDR2 SYGVKD. V lost 5 bases to trimming and J lost 6 bases; unmatched junction nucleotides: 4.

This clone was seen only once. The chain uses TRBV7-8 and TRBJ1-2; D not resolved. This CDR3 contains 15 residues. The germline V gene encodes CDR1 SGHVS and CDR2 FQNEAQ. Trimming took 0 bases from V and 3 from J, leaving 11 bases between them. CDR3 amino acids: CASSLARIVYYGYTF. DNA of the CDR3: TGTGCCAGCAGCTTAGCGCGTATAGTTTACTATGGCTACACCTTC.

The CDR3 DNA sequence: TGTGCCAGCAGCGCCAGGACAGGGAACACTGAAGCTTTCTTT. Translated: CASSARTGNTEAFF. V is TRBV9 and J is TRBJ1-1; 7 bases map to TRBD1. The length of the CDR3 is 14 residues. Germline V gives CDR1 SGDLS, CDR2 YYNGEE. The junction had 3 bases not matched to a gene; V was cut back by 3 bases and J by 1 base.

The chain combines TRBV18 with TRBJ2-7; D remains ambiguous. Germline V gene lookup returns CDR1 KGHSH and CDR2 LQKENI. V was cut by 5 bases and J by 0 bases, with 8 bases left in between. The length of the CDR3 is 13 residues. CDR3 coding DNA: TGTGCCAGCTCATCTGACATCTCCTACGAGCAGTACTTC. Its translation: CASSSDISYEQYF.

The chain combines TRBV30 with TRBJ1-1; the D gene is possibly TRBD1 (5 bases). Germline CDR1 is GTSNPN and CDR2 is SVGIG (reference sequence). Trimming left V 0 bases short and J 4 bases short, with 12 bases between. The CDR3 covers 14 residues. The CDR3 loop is CAWSVQRGGTEAFF. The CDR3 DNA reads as TGTGCCTGGAGTGTACAAAGGGGTGGCACTGAAGCTTTCTTT. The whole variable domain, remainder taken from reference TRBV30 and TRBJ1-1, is SQTIHQWPATLVQPVGSPLSLECTVEGTSNPNLYWYRQAAGRGLQLLFYSVGIGQISSEVPQNLSASRPQDRQFILSSKKLLLSDSGFYLCAWSVQRGGTEAFFGQGTRLTVV.

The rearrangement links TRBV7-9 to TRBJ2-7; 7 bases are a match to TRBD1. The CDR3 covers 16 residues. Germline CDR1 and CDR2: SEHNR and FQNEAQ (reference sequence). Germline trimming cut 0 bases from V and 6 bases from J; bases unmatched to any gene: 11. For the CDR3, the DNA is TGTGCCAGCAGCTTAGCAACGCGACAGGGAAATTGCGAGCAGTACTTC. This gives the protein CASSLATRQGNCEQYF.

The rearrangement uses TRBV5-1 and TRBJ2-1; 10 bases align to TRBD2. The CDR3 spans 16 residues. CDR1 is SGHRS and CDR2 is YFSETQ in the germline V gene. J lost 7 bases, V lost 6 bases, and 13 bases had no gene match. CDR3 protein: CASTPTSGTTLNEQFF. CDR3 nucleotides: TGCGCCAGCACCCCTACTAGCGGGACCACCCTAAATGAGCAGTTCTTC.

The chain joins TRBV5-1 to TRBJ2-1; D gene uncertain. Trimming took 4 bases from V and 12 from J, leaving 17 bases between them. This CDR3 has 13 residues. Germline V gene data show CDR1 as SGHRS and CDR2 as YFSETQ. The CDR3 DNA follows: TGCGCCAGCAGCCCAGAGCCCCGGCGGTGGCAGTTCTTC. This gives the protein CASSPEPRRWQFF.

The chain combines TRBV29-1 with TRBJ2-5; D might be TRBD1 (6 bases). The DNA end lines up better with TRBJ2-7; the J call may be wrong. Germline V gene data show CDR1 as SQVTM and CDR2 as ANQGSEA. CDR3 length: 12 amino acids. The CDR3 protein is CSVRDNTYEQYF. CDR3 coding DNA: TGCAGCGTTAGGGACAACACCTACGAGCAGTACTTC.

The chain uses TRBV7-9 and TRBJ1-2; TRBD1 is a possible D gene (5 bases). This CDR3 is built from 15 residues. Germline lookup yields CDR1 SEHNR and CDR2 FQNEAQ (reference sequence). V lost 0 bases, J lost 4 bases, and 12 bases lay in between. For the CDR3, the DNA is TGTGCCAGCAGCTTAGCGGGGACCGGGGGCTATGGCTACACCTTC. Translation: CASSLAGTGGYGYTF. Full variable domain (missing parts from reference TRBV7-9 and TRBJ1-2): DTGVSQNPRHKITKRGQNVTFRCDPISEHNRLYWYRQTLGQGPEFLTYFQNEAQLEKSRLLSDRFSAERPKGSFSTLEIQRTEQGDSAMYLCASSLAGTGGYGYTFGSGTRLTVV.

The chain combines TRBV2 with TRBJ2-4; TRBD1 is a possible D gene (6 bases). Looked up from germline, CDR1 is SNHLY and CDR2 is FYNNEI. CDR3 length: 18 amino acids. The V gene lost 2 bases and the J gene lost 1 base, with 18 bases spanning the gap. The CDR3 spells CASSELVPQGTAKNIQYF. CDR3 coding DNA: TGTGCCAGCAGTGAATTGGTACCTCAGGGGACGGCCAAAAACATTCAGTACTTC.

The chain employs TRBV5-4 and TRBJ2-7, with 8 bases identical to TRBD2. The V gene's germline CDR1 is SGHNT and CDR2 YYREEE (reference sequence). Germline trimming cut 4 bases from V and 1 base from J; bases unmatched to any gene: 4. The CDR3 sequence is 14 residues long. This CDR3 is CASSPLADSYEQYF. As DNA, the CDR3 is TGTGCCAGCAGCCCACTAGCGGATTCCTACGAGCAGTACTTC.

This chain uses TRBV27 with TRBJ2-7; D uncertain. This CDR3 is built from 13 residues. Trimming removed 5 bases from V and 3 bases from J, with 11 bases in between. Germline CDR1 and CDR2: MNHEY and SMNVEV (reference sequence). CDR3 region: CASSINRVYEQYF. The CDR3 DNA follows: TGTGCCAGCAGTATAAACAGAGTCTACGAGCAGTACTTC.

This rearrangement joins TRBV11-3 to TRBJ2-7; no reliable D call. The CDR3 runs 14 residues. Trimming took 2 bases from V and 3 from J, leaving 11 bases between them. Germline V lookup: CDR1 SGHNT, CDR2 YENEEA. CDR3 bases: TGTGCCAGCAGCTTATTTAGTGCGGACTACGAGCAGTACTTC. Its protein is CASSLFSADYEQYF.

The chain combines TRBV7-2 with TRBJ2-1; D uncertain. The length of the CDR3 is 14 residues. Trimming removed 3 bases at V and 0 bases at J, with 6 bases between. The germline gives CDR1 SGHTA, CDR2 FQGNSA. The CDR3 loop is CASSFEPSYNEQFF. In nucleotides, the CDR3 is TGTGCCAGCAGCTTCGAGCCCTCCTACAATGAGCAGTTCTTC.